A single sample is the source of the 22 T cell receptor beta chains below, sequenced in a study of T cell repertoires in cytomegalovirus infection. Antigen specificity for these receptors is unknown. One entry per CDR3 protein, called by TCRdb with MiXCR from the reads. The sample lists approximately 990,000 distinct CDR3 sequences, less than 40% occurring once. The specimen was cultured CD8+ T cells from PBMCs, collected from culture after CMV antigen stimulation. Receptors were obtained from a human donor in good health (CMV status not recorded). Some clones in this sample may be carry-over from other donors' samples.

The chain carries TRBV14 and TRBJ1-2, with unresolved D. The CDR3 sequence is 11 residues long. Trimming stripped 1 base from V and 10 bases from J, with 7 bases between. Germline V gene lookup returns CDR1 SGHDN and CDR2 FVKESK. CDR3 nucleotides: TGTGCCAGCAGCCAAGGCGGACCCTACACCTTC. Its translation is CASSQGGPYTF.

This clonotype came up many times. V is TRBV7-6 and J is TRBJ2-3; 8 bases line up with TRBD2. The CDR3 covers 16 residues. In germline, CDR1 is SGHVS, CDR2 FNYEAQ. The V and J ends lost 4 bases and 6 bases, in that order; junction bases with no gene match: 12. Written as DNA, the CDR3 is TGTGCCAGCAGCTCCGGCTCGGGACTAGTTTTCGATACGCAGTATTTT. Its translation is CASSSGSGLVFDTQYF. The full variable domain, with the rest looked up from reference TRBV7-6 and TRBJ2-3, is GAGVSQSPRYKVTKRGQDVALRCDPISGHVSLYWYRQALGQGPEFLTYFNYEAQQDKSGLPNDRFSAERPEGSISTLTIQRTEQRDSAMYRCASSSGSGLVFDTQYFGPGTRLTVL.

The chain links TRBV28 to TRBJ1-1; TRBD1 matches at 7 bases. The CDR3 extends over 15 amino acids. Trimming at V came to 2 bases and at J to 4 bases, leaving 7 bases not matched to a gene. Germline CDR1 MDHEN, CDR2 SYDVKM. CDR3 residues: CASSLRAGGGTEAFF. The CDR3 DNA reads TGTGCCAGCAGTTTAAGAGCAGGGGGTGGCACTGAAGCTTTCTTT. The entire variable domain, with the rest obtained from reference TRBV28 and TRBJ1-1, is as follows: DVKVTQSSRYLVKRTGEKVFLECVQDMDHENMFWYRQDPGLGLRLIYFSYDVKMKEKGDIPEGYSVSREKKERFSLILESASTNQTSMYLCASSLRAGGGTEAFFGQGTRLTVV.

The rearrangement joins TRBV6-1 to TRBJ2-7; tentative D call: TRBD1 (6 bases). Germline CDR1 and CDR2: MNHNS and SASEGT. Trimming stripped 4 bases from V and 5 bases from J, with 15 bases between. The CDR3 sequence is 14 residues long. CDR3 region: CASSAGQLVHEQYV. The CDR3 nucleotides read TGTGCCAGCAGTGCAGGACAGCTTGTCCACGAGCAGTACGTC.

The chain links TRBV4-3 to TRBJ1-1; 8 bases fit TRBD1. The CDR3 is 16 residues long. V gave up 1 base and J gave up 5 bases; unmatched junction bases: 9. The germline V gene encodes CDR1 LGHNA and CDR2 YSLEER. As DNA, the CDR3 is TGCGCCAGCAGCCAAGGACTGCGGACAGGGTTAACTGAAGCTTTCTTT. Translating it yields CASSQGLRTGLTEAFF.

This clonotype was counted ten times or more. This chain links TRBV7-2 with TRBJ1-5; 8 bases align to TRBD1. Losses at the gene ends were 3 bases for V and 5 bases for J; bases not matched to a gene: 9. Germline lookup yields CDR1 SGHTA and CDR2 FQGNSA. The CDR3 totals 16 residues. CDR3 in DNA: TGTGCCAGCAGCTTGGACCGGACAGGGAGGGATCAGCCCCAGCATTTT. Amino acid sequence: CASSLDRTGRDQPQHF.

This rearrangement joins TRBV7-6 to TRBJ2-1; D unresolved. The ends were cut back, 3 bases at V and 6 bases at J, with 9 bases in the middle. Germline values: CDR1 SGHVS, CDR2 FNYEAQ. The CDR3 runs 13 residues. As DNA, the CDR3 is TGTGCCAGCAGCTTTCCGAACGTCAATGAGCAGTTCTTC. It is translated as CASSFPNVNEQFF. Full variable domain (missing parts from reference TRBV7-6 and TRBJ2-1): GAGVSQSPRYKVTKRGQDVALRCDPISGHVSLYWYRQALGQGPEFLTYFNYEAQQDKSGLPNDRFSAERPEGSISTLTIQRTEQRDSAMYRCASSFPNVNEQFFGPGTRLTVL.

This clonotype has just a few counts. This chain joins TRBV7-9 and TRBJ1-6; the D is unclear. V was pared by 5 bases and J by 4 bases, with 15 bases between. CDR3 length equals 16 residues. Germline V gene data show CDR1 as SEHNR and CDR2 as FQNEAQ (reference sequence). The DNA of the CDR3 is TGTGCCAGCAGCCCCGGACCGAAAGTTTATAATTCACCCCTCCACTTT. It translates to CASSPGPKVYNSPLHF.

The genes are TRBV6-6 and TRBJ2-1; the match to TRBD2 covers 7 bases. The germline V gene encodes CDR1 MNHNY and CDR2 SVGAGI (reference sequence). The CDR3 is made up of 16 amino acids. Unmatched junction bases numbered 14, after V lost 4 bases and J lost 8 bases. Here the CDR3 DNA reads TGTGCCAGCAGTTTTCTGGGTAGCGGGCGTTCGGATGAGCAGTTCTTC. This gives the protein CASSFLGSGRSDEQFF.

A few counts support this clonotype. The chain couples TRBV19 to TRBJ2-3, with 12 bases matching TRBD1. The germline gives CDR1 LNHDA, CDR2 SQIVND (reference sequence). V was clipped by 0 bases and J by 0 bases; unmatched bases: 4. This CDR3 has 18 residues. In nucleotides, the CDR3 is TGTGCCAGTAGTATAGATCGGGACAGGGGGCGAAGCACAGATACGCAGTATTTT. Its protein product is CASSIDRDRGRSTDTQYF.

The chain has TRBV4-1 and TRBJ1-1; D not resolved. The CDR3 length is 15 residues. The V gene's germline CDR1 is MGHRA and CDR2 YSYEKL. Trimming left V 3 bases short and J 0 bases short, with 11 bases between. CDR3 region: CASSHGRGMNTEAFF. The CDR3 bases are TGCGCCAGCAGCCACGGTCGGGGAATGAACACTGAAGCTTTCTTT.

V is TRBV28 and J is TRBJ2-1; no firm D call. CDR3 length: 13 residues. V was pared by 2 bases and J by 8 bases, with 10 bases between. Germline values: CDR1 MDHEN, CDR2 SYDVKM. CDR3 in DNA: TGTGCCAGCAGTTTAGATTATGTGGATGAGCAGTTCTTC. As protein: CASSLDYVDEQFF. Looking up the rest from reference TRBV28 and TRBJ2-1 gives the full variable domain: DVKVTQSSRYLVKRTGEKVFLECVQDMDHENMFWYRQDPGLGLRLIYFSYDVKMKEKGDIPEGYSVSREKKERFSLILESASTNQTSMYLCASSLDYVDEQFFGPGTRLTVL.

The V call is TRBV4-1, the J call TRBJ1-5; D is undetermined. V lost 0 bases and J 10 bases, leaving 10 bases between the germline ends. Germline V gene sequence: CDR1 MGHRA, CDR2 YSYEKL. This CDR3 has 13 amino acids. CDR3 protein: CASSQELSGPQHF. CDR3 coding DNA: TGCGCCAGCAGCCAAGAGTTGAGTGGACCCCAGCATTTT.

The sample holds many counts of this clonotype. This chain connects TRBV7-9 to TRBJ2-3; TRBD2 matches at 8 bases. The CDR3 is made up of 15 amino acids. J gave up 3 bases and V 5 bases, and 7 bases lay outside the gene matches. Per the germline V gene, CDR1 is SEHNR and CDR2 is FQNEAQ (reference sequence). This CDR3 is CASSLRGAETDTQYF. In DNA, the CDR3 is TGTGCCAGCAGCCTGCGGGGGGCCGAAACAGATACGCAGTATTTT.

The V and J genes are TRBV9 and TRBJ2-7; TRBD1 aligns across 7 bases. Trimming took 3 bases from V and 1 from J; bases not matched to a gene: 7. This CDR3 comprises 15 residues. Looked up from germline, CDR1 is SGDLS and CDR2 is YYNGEE. The CDR3 nucleotides read TGTGCCAGCAGCGCCGGGACAGTGTTTTCCTACGAGCAGTACGTC. Translated: CASSAGTVFSYEQYV.

This clonotype was counted between two and nine times. The J gene is TRBJ2-3, the V gene TRBV6-2 or TRBV6-3; 7 bases line up with TRBD1. The CDR3 runs 16 residues. Germline CDR1 MNHEY, CDR2 SVGEGT. J lost 6 bases, V lost 2 bases, and 11 bases had no gene match. For the CDR3, the DNA is TGTGCCAGCAGTTACCTACAGGGGTTATTCGTGGATACGCAGTATTTT. The encoded protein is CASSYLQGLFVDTQYF.

This chain joins TRBV20-1 and TRBJ2-7; perhaps TRBD1 as D (6 bases). The V end was cut by 4 bases, the J end by 3 bases, with 13 bases between. Germline loops: CDR1 DFQATT, CDR2 SNEGSKA (reference sequence). This CDR3 is 13 amino acids long. CDR3 in amino acids: CSATLSGDYEQYV. DNA for the CDR3: TGCAGTGCTACCTTGTCAGGGGACTACGAGCAGTACGTC.

The chain combines TRBV5-1 with TRBJ1-2; possible D gene TRBD1, 6 bases. The CDR3 has 13 residues. The V and J ends lost 2 bases and 4 bases respectively, with 9 bases between them. The germline V gene has CDR1 SGHRS and CDR2 YFSETQ. Here the CDR3 DNA reads TGCGCCAGCAGCTTTGACAGGTCCTATGGCTACACCTTC. Translation: CASSFDRSYGYTF.

The table lists this clonotype with many counts. This chain links TRBV7-9 with TRBJ2-3; possible D gene TRBD1, 5 bases. The CDR3 covers 14 residues. V was trimmed by 1 base and J by 2 bases, leaving 7 bases between them. From germline, CDR1 is SEHNR and CDR2 FQNEAQ (reference sequence). CDR3 region: CASSLEDNTDTQYF. The CDR3 region has the DNA TGTGCCAGCAGCTTAGAGGACAACACAGATACGCAGTATTTT.

This chain links TRBV9 with TRBJ1-5; D unclear. With 0 bases removed from V and 2 bases from J, the gap between germline ends came to 9 bases. The CDR3 totals 15 residues. Germline V gives CDR1 SGDLS, CDR2 YYNGEE. The CDR3 loop is CASSVAGRGNQPQHF. For the CDR3, the DNA is TGTGCCAGCAGCGTAGCGGGCAGAGGCAATCAGCCCCAGCATTTT.

The chain combines TRBV25-1 with TRBJ1-6, with TRBD1 as a possible D gene (6 bases). Deletions cut 1 base from V and 8 bases from J, with 9 bases between. This CDR3 is built from 14 residues. CDR1 is MGHDK and CDR2 is SYGVNS in the germline V gene. The DNA of the CDR3 is TGTGCCAGCAGTGAATCTGGGGGGCATTCACCCCTCCACTTT. Amino acid sequence: CASSESGGHSPLHF. Full variable domain (rest looked up from reference TRBV25-1 and TRBJ1-6): EADIYQTPRYLVIGTGKKITLECSQTMGHDKMYWYQQDPGMELHLIHYSYGVNSTEKGDLSSESTVSRIRTEHFPLTLESARPSHTSQYLCASSESGGHSPLHFGNGTRLTVT.

This clonotype was detected ten times or more. The chain combines TRBV7-8 with TRBJ2-6; D might be TRBD1 (5 bases). CDR3 length equals 17 residues. The V end was cut by 4 bases, the J end by 4 bases, with 17 bases between. CDR1 and CDR2 from the germline V gene are SGHVS and FQNEAQ. The CDR3 loop is CASSSYAQGSGANVLTF. CDR3 bases: TGTGCCAGCAGCTCGTATGCCCAGGGTTCCGGGGCCAACGTCCTGACTTTC.